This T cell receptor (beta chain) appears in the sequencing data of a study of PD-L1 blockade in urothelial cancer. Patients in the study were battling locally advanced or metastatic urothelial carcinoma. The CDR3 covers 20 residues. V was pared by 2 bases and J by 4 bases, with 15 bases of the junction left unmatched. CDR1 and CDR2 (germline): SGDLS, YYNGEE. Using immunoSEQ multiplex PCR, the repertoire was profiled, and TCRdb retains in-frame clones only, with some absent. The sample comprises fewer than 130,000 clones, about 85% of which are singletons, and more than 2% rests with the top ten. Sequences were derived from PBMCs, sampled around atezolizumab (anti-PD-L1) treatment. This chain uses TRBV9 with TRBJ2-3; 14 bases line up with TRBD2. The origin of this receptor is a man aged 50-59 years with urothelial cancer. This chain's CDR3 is CASSVSRGLAGERNADTQYF. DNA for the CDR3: TGTGCCAGCAGCGTCTCTAGGGGACTAGCGGGAGAAAGAAACGCAGATACGCAGTATTTT. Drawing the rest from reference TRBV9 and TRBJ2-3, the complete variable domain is DSGVTQTPKHLITATGQRVTLRCSPRSGDLSVYWYQQSLDQGLQFLIQYYNGEERAKGNILERFSAQQFPDLHSELNLSSLELGDSALYFCASSVSRGLAGERNADTQYFGPGTRLTVL.